This TCR beta chain was sequenced in a study of CD8 T cells in ankylosing spondylitis. The junction had 7 bases not matched to a gene; V was cut back by 2 bases and J by 15 bases. Germline-derived CDR1 and CDR2 are DFQATT and SNEGSKA (reference sequence). The CDR3 sequence is 12 residues long. Libraries for TCR beta were made by quantitative 5'-RACE with molecular barcodes. In TCRdb, the 5' RACE reads were re-called with MiXCR into one record per CDR3 protein. The sample consists of hundreds of thousands of distinct CDR3 sequences, about 10% of them appearing once. Points from the study as a whole: Enrichment of disease-linked clones was reportedly significant in matched ankylosing spondylitis synovial fluid. Several of the motif variants were reported before in synovial fluid and blood from reactive arthritis. Disease-associated clonotypes exhibited CD8+ identity and were relatively infrequent in peripheral blood. The study identified a TCR beta motif of roughly eight highly homologous variants that appeared characteristic of ankylosing spondylitis blood.

As regards this clonotype: The antigen remains unidentified.

The gene calls are TRBV20-1 and TRBJ1-6, with 7 bases aligning to TRBD1. The receptor was isolated from a male donor with ankylosing spondylitis. Sequenced sample: blood, either unsorted or a sorted T cell fraction (not recorded which). CDR3 loop: CSARLRDSLLHF. The CDR3 nucleotides are TGCAGTGCTAGACTTCGGGACAGTCTCCTCCACTTT.